This TCR beta chain came from a study of shared clonotypes between healthy human individuals. Study outcomes and limitations: The diversity represented, both genetic and in exposure history, was limited by few donors.

Comments on this clone: Antigen: not known.

This table comes from immunoSEQ multiplex PCR, and its TCRdb copy is limited to in-frame clones, with some not included. The sample yields 2.3 million or so clones, 93% seen once. CDR3 length equals 15 residues. Trimming pared 5 bases from V and 2 bases from J, leaving 16 bases between. CDR1 and CDR2 from the germline V gene are MDHEN and SYDVKM. This chain joins TRBV28 and TRBJ2-7, with D possibly matching TRBD1 (8 bases). Specimen: naive CD4+ T cells from PBMCs. The sample's subset: CD45RA+ positively selected. The sequence was obtained from a man younger than 30 in good health. Some clones in this sample may be carry-over from other donors' samples. As DNA, the CDR3 is TGTGCCAGCAGTACTACAGGGGGAGGGACCTACGAGCAGTACTTC. It codes for CASSTTGGGTYEQYF.